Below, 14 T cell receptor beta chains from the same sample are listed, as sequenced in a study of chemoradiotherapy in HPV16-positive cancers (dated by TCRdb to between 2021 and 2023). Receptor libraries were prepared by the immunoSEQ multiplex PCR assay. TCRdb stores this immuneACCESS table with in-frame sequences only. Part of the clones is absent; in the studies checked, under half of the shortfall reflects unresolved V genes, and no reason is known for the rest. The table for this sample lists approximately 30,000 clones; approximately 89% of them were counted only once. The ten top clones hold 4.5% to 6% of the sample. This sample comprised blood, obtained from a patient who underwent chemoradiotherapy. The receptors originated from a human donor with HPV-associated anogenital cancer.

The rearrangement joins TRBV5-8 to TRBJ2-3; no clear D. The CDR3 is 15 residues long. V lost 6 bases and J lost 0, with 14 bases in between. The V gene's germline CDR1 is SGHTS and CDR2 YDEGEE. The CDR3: CASNLDTTSTDTQYF. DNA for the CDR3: TGTGCCAGCAACCTCGACACAACTAGCACAGATACGCAGTATTTT.

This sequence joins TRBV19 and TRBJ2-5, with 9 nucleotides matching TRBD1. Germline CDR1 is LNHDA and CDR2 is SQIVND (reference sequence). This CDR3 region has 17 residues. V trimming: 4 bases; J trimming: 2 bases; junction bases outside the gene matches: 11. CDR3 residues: CASSRPRTGAIQETQYF. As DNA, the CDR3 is TGTGCCAGTAGTAGACCCCGGACAGGGGCGATACAAGAGACCCAGTACTTC.

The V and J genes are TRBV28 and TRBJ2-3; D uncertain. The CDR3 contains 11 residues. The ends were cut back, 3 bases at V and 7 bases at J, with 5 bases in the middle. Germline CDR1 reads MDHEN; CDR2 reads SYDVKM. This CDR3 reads CASSFGNTQYF. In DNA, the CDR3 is TGTGCCAGCAGTTTCGGTAATACGCAGTATTTT.

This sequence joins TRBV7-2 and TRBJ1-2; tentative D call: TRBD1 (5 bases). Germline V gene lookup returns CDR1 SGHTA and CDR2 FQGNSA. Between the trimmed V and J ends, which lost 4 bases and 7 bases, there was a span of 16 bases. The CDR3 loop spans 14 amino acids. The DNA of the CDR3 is TGTGCCAGCAGCTCAATATCCGGGGCTGGTGGCTACACCTTC. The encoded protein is CASSSISGAGGYTF.

The CDR3 nucleotides read TGTGCCACCCGACCCCAGACAGGGGCGGGAGGCTACACCTTC. Its translation is CATRPQTGAGGYTF. This chain connects TRBV10-3 to TRBJ1-2; TRBD1 agrees at 8 bases. The V gene end was trimmed by 10 bases and the J gene end by 8 bases; junction bases not matched to a gene: 15. Germline V gives CDR1 ENHRY, CDR2 SYGVKD. This CDR3 region has 14 residues.

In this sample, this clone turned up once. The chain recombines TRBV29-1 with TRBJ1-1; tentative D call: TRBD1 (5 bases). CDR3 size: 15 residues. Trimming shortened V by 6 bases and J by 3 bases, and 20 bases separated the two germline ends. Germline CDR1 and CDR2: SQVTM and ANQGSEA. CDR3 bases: TGCAGCGTGGTCGGGACCCCACTGGGGGACACTGAAGCTTTCTTT. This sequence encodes CSVVGTPLGDTEAFF.

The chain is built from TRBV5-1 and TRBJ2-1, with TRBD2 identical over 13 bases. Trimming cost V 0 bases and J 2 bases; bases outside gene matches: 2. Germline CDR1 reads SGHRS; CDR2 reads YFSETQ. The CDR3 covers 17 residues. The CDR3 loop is CASSLGTSGSPYNEQFF. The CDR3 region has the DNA TGCGCCAGCAGCTTGGGGACTAGCGGGAGCCCCTACAATGAGCAGTTCTTC.

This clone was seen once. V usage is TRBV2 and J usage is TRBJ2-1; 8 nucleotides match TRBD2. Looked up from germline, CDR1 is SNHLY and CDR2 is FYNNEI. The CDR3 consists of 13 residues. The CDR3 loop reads CGGGTNKYNEQFF. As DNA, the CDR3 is TGTGGCGGGGGGACTAACAAATACAATGAGCAGTTCTTC.

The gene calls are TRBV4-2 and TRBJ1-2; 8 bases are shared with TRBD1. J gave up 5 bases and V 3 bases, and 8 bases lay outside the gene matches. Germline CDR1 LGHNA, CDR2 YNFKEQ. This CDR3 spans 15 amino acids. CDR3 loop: CASSQERTGGYGYTF. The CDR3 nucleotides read TGTGCCAGCAGCCAGGAAAGAACAGGGGGTTATGGCTACACCTTC.

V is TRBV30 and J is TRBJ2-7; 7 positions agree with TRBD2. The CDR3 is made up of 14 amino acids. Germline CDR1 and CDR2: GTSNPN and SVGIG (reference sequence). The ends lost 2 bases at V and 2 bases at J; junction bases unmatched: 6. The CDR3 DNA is TGTGCCTGGAGTCGGGGCGGGGGAGCCTACGAGCAGTACTTC. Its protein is CAWSRGGGAYEQYF. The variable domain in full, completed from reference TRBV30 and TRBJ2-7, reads SQTIHQWPATLVQPVGSPLSLECTVEGTSNPNLYWYRQAAGRGLQLLFYSVGIGQISSEVPQNLSASRPQDRQFILSSKKLLLSDSGFYLCAWSRGGGAYEQYFGPGTRLTVT.

The CDR3 DNA reads TGTGCCAGCAGCTCGACCAGGGGGAACACTGAAGCTTTCTTT. Translation gives CASSSTRGNTEAFF. This chain uses TRBV5-4 with TRBJ1-1; D is perhaps TRBD1 (6 bases). The V end was cut by 3 bases, the J end by 1 base, with 10 bases between. Per germline, CDR1 SGHNT and CDR2 YYREEE (reference sequence). The CDR3 length is 14 residues.

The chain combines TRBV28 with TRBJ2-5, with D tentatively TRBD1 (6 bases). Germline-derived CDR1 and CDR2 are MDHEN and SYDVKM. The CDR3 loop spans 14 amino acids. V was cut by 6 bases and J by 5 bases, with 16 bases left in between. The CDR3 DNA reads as TGTGCCAGCAGGGAACGCAGGGGCCGGGAGACCCAGTACTTC. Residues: CASRERRGRETQYF.

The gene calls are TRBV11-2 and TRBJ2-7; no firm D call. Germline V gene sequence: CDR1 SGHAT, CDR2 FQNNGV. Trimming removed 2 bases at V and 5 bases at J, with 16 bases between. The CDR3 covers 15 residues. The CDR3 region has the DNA TGTGCCAGCAGCTTATTATTAGGTTCCCTGGACGAGCAGTACTTC. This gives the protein CASSLLLGSLDEQYF.

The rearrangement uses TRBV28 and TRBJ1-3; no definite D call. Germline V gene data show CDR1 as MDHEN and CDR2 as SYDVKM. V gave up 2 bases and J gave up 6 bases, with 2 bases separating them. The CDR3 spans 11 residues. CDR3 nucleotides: TGTGCCAGCAGTTTAGTAAACACCATATATTTT. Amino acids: CASSLVNTIYF.